This T cell receptor beta chain was sequenced in a study of radiation and T cells in renal cell carcinoma. Study-wide points: Top tumor clonotypes rose in blood 2 weeks post-radiation, then contracted.

Germline values: CDR1 ENHRY, CDR2 SYGVKD. Trimming stripped 6 bases from V and 5 bases from J, with 8 bases between. The CDR3 totals 12 residues. Here immunoSEQ multiplex PCR was the method, and the copy in TCRdb shows in-frame clones only, minus some. Among 130,000 or so clones, roughly 80% were seen once, and the ten largest hold roughly 23%. Notes on this clone: As yet, its antigen is unknown.

Time point denoted: baseline pretreatment blood. Regarding treatment: 15 Gy SBRT to primary tumor, nephrectomy 4 weeks later. Clear cell pathology was present in this patient's renal cell carcinoma. The sequence derives from a woman aged 50 to 60 with renal cell carcinoma. The chain carries TRBV10-3 and TRBJ2-1; D is uncertain. The material was blood, obtained from a patient whose treatment included radiotherapy and nephrectomy. CDR3 sequence (DNA): TGTGCCATCAGCAATCAGGACAATGAGCAGTTCTTC. This encodes CAISNQDNEQFF.